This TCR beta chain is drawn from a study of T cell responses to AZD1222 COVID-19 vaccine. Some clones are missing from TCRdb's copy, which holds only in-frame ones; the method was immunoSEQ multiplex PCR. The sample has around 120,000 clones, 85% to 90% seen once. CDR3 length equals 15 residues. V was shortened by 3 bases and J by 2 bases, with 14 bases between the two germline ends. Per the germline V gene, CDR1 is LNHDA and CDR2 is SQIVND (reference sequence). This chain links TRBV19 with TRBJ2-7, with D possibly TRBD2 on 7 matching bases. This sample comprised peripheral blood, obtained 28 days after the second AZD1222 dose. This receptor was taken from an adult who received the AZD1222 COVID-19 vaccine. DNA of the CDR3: TGTGCCAGTAGTATGAGGGGGGAGGGCCCCTACGAGCAGTACTTC. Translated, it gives CASSMRGEGPYEQYF.